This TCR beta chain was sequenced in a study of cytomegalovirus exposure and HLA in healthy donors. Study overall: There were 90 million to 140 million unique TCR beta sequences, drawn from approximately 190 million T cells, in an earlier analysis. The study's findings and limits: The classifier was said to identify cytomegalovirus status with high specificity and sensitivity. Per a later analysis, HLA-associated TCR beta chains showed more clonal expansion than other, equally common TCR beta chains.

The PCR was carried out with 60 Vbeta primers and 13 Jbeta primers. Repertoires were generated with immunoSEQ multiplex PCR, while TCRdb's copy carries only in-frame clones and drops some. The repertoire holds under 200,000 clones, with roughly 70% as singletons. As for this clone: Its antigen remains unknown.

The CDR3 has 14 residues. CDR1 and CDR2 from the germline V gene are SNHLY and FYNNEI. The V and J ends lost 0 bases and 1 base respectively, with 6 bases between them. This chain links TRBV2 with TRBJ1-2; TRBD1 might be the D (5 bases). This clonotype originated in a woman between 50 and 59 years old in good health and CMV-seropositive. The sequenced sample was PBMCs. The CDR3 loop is CASSEAGGNYGYTF. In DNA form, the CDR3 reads TGTGCCAGCAGTGAAGCGGGGGGTAACTATGGCTACACCTTC.